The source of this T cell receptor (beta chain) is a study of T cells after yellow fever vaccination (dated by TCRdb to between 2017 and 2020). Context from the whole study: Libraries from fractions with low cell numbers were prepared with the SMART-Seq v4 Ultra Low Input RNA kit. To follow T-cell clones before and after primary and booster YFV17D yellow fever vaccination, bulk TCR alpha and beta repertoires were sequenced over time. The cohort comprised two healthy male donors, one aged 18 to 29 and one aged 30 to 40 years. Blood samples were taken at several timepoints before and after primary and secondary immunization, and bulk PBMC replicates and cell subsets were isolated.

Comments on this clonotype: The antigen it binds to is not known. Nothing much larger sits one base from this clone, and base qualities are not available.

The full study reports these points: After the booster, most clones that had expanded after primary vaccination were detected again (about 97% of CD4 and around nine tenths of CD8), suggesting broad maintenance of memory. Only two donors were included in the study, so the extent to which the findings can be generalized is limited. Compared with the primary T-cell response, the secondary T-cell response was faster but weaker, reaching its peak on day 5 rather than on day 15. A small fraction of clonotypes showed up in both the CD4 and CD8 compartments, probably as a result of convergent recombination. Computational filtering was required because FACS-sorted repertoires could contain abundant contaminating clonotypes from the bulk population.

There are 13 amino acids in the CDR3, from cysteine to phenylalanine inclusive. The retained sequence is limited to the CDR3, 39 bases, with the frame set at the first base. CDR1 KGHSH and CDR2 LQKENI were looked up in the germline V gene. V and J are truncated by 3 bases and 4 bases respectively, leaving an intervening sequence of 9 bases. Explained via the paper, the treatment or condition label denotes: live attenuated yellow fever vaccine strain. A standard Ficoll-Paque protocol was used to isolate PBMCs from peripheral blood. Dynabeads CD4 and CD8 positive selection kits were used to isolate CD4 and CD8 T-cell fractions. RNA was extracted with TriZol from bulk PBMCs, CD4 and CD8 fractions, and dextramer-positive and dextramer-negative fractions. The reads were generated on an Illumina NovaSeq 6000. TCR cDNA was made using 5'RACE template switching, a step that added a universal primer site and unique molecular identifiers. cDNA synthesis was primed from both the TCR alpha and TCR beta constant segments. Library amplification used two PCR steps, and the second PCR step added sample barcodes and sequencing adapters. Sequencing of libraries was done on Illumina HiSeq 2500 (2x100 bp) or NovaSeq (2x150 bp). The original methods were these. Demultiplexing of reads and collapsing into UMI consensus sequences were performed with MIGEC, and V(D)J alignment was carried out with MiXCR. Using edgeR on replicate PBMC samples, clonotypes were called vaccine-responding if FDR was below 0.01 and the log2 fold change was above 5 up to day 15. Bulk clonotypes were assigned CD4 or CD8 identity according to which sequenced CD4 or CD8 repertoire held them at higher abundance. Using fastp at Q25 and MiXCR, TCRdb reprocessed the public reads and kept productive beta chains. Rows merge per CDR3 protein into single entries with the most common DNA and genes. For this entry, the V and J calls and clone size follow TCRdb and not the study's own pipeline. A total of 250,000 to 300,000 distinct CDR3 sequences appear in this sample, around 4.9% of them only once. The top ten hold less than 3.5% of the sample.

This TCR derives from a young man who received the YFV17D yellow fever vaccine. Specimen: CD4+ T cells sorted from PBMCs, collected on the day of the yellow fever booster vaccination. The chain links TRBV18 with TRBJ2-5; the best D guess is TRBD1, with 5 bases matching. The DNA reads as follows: TGTGCCAGCTCACCGGCAGGGATAGAGACCCAGTACTTC. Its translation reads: CASSPAGIETQYF.